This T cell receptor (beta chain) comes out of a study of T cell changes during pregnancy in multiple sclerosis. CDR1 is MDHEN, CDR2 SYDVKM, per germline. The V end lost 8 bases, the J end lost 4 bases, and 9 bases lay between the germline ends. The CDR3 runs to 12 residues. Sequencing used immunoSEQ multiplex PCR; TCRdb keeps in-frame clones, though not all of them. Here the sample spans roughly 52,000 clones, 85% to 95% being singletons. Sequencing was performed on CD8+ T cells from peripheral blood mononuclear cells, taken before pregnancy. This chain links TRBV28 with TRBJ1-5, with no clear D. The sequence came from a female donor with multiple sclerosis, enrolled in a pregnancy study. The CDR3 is CASWRGNQPQHF. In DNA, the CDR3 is TGTGCCAGCTGGAGAGGGAATCAGCCCCAGCATTTT.